The T cell receptor (beta chain) under discussion was sequenced for a study of blood T cells in healthy people across ages. Regarding the study as a whole: Naive T cell percentage strongly correlated with TCR beta diversity. TCR beta diversity per million T cells fell roughly linearly with age.

Alongside a J-beta primer mix, a sample-barcoded 5' primer served in a second PCR lasting about 7 to 11 cycles. MiXCR, applied by TCRdb to the 5' RACE reads, yields one record per CDR3 protein. The sample lists more than 650,000 distinct CDR3 sequences; 22% were seen once. Total RNA, at least 5.5 micrograms per sample, came from PBMCs. Concerning this clonotype: Its target is not known.

Germline loops: CDR1 DFQATT, CDR2 SNEGSKA (reference sequence). This CDR3 is built from 15 residues. V was clipped by 0 bases and J by 5 bases, with 14 bases between them. Sequencing input: blood. This chain links TRBV20-1 with TRBJ2-1, with TRBD1 as a possible D gene (6 bases). The receptor was isolated from a man between 65 and 79 years old in good health. CDR3 protein: CSAREGDIWNNEQFF. The CDR3 DNA is TGCAGTGCTAGAGAAGGGGACATCTGGAACAATGAGCAGTTCTTC.